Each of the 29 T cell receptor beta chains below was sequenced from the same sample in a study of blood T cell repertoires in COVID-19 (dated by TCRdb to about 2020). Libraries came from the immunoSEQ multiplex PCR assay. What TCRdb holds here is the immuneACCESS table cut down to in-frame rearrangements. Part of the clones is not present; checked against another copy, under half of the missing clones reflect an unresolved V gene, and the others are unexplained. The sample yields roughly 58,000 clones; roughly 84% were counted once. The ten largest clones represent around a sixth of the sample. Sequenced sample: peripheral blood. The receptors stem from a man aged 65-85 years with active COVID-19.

The DNA for the CDR3 is TGTGCCAGCAGCCAGGGAAGGGGCAACTATGGCTACACCTTC. This translates into CASSQGRGNYGYTF. This chain uses TRBV6-6 with TRBJ1-2; perhaps TRBD1 as D (5 bases). Germline lookup yields CDR1 MNHNY and CDR2 SVGAGI (reference sequence). This CDR3 is 14 amino acids long. Trimming stripped 6 bases from V and 2 bases from J, with 13 bases between.

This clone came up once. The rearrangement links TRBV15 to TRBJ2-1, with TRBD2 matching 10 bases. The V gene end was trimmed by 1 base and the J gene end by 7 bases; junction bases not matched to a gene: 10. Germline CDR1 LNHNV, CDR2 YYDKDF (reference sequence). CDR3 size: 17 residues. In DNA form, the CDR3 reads TGTGCCACCAGCAGAGGCTCTAGCGGGAGAGGTGGAAATGAGCAGTTCTTC. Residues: CATSRGSSGRGGNEQFF. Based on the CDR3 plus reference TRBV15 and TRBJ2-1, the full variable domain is DAMVIQNPRYQVTQFGKPVTLSCSQTLNHNVMYWYQQKSSQAPKLLFHYYDKDFNNEADTPDNFQSRRPNTSFCFLDIRSPGLGDTAMYLCATSRGSSGRGGNEQFFGPGTRLTVL.

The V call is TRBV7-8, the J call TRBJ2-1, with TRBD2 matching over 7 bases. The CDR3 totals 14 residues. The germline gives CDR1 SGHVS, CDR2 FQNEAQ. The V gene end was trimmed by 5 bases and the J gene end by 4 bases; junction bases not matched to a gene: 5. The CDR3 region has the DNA TGTGCCAGCAGCCGCGGGGAGGGGTACAATGAGCAGTTCTTC. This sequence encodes CASSRGEGYNEQFF.

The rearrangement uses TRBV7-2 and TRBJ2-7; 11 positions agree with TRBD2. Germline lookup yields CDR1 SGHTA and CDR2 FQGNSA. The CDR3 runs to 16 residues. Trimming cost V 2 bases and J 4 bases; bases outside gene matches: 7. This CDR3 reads CASSLFGTSGRYEQYF. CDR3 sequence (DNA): TGTGCCAGCAGCTTATTCGGGACTAGCGGACGTTACGAGCAGTACTTC.

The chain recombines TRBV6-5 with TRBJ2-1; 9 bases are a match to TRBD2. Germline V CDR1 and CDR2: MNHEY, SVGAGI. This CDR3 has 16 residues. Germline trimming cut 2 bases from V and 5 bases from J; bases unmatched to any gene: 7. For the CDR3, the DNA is TGTGCCAGCAGTTACATGCGGGAGGGCCCCGACAATGAGCAGTTCTTC. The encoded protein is CASSYMREGPDNEQFF.

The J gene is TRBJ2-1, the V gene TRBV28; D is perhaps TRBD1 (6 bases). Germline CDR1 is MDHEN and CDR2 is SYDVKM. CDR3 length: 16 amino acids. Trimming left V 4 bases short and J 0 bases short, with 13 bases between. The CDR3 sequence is CASSSRGASSYNEQFF. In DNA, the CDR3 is TGTGCCAGCAGTTCCAGGGGCGCTAGCTCCTACAATGAGCAGTTCTTC.

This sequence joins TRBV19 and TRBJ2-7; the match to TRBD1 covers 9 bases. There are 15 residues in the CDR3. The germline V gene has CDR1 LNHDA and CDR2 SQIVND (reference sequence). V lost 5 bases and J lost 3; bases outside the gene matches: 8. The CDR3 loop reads CASSDPGQGDYEQYF. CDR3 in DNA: TGTGCCAGTAGTGACCCGGGACAGGGTGACTACGAGCAGTACTTC.

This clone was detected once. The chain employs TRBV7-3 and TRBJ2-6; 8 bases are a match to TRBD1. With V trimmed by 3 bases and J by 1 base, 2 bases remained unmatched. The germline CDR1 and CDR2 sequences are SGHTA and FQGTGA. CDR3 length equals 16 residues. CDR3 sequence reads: CASSFGQGSGANVLTF. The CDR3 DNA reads TGTGCCAGCAGCTTTGGACAGGGATCTGGGGCCAACGTCCTGACTTTC.

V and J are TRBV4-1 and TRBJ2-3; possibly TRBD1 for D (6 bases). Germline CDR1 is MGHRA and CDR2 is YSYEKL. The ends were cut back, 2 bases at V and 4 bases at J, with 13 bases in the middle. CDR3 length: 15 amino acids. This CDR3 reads CASSQYQGFADTQYF. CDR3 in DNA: TGCGCCAGCAGCCAATACCAGGGGTTCGCAGATACGCAGTATTTT.

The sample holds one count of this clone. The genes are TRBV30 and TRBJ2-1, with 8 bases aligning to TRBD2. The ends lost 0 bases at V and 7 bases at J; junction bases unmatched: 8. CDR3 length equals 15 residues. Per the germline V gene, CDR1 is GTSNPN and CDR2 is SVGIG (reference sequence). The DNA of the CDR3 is TGTGCCTGGAGTGTAGGGATTAGCGGGAAGAATGAGCAGTTCTTC. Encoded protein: CAWSVGISGKNEQFF.

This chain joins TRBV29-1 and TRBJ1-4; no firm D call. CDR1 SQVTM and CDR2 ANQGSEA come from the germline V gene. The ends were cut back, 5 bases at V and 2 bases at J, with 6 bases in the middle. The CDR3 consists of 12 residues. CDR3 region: CSVLATNEKLFF. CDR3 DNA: TGCAGCGTTCTAGCCACTAATGAAAAACTGTTTTTT.

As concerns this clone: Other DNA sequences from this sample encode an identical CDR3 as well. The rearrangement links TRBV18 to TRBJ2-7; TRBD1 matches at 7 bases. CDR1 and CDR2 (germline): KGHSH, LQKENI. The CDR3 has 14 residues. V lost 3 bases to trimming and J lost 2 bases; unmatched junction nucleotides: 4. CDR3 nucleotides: TGTGCCAGCTCACCGCTACAGGGGACCTACGAGCAGTACTTC. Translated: CASSPLQGTYEQYF.

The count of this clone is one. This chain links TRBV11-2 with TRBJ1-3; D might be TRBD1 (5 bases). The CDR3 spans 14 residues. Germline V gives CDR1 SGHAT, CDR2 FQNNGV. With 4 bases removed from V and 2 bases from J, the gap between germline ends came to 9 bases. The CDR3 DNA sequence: TGTGCCAGCAGCTCAAGGACAACTGGAAACACCATATATTTT. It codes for CASSSRTTGNTIYF.

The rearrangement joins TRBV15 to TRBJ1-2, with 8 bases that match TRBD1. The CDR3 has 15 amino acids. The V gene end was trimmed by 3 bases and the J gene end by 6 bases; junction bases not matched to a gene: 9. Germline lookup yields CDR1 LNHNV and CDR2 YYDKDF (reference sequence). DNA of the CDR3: TGTGCCACCAGCAGCCTCACGACAGGGGAGGATGGCTACACCTTC. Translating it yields CATSSLTTGEDGYTF.

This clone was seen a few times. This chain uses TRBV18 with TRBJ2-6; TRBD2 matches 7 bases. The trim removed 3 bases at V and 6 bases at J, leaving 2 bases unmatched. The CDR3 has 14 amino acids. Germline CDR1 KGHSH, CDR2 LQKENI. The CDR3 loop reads CASSPAGEANVLTF. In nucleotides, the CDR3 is TGTGCCAGCTCACCTGCGGGGGAGGCCAACGTCCTGACTTTC.

The CDR3 here is CASSPLPGQSNEKLFF. The CDR3 DNA follows: TGCGCCAGCAGCCCCCTCCCCGGACAGTCTAATGAAAAACTGTTTTTT. V usage is TRBV5-1 and J usage is TRBJ1-4; tentative D call: TRBD1 (6 bases). Germline values: CDR1 SGHRS, CDR2 YFSETQ. CDR3 length: 16 residues. V dropped 4 bases and J dropped 3 bases, with 16 bases sitting between them. The whole variable domain, filled in from reference TRBV5-1 and TRBJ1-4, reads KAGVTQTPRYLIKTRGQQVTLSCSPISGHRSVSWYQQTPGQGLQFLFEYFSETQRNKGNFPGRFSGRQFSNSRSEMNVSTLELGDSALYLCASSPLPGQSNEKLFFGSGTQLSVL.

Here the CDR3 reads CAWSKGLAAEGEQFF. CDR3 coding DNA: TGTGCCTGGAGTAAGGGACTAGCGGCGGAGGGTGAGCAGTTCTTC. This rearrangement joins TRBV30 to TRBJ2-1; 11 bases agree with TRBD2. Trimming at V came to 2 bases and at J to 9 bases, leaving 9 bases not matched to a gene. Germline-derived CDR1 and CDR2 are GTSNPN and SVGIG (reference sequence). This CDR3 comprises 15 residues.

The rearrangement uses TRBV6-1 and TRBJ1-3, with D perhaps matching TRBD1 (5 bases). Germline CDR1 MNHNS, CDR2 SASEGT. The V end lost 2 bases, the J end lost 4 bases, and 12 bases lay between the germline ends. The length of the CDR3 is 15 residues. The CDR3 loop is CASSESGPAGNTIYF. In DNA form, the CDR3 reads TGTGCCAGCAGTGAATCAGGGCCAGCGGGAAACACCATATATTTT.

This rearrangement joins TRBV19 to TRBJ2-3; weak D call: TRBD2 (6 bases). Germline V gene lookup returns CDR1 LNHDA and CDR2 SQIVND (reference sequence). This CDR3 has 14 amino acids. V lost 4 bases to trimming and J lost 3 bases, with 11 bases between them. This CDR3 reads CASSTGDGTDTQYF. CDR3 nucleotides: TGTGCCAGTAGTACGGGGGACGGTACAGATACGCAGTATTTT.

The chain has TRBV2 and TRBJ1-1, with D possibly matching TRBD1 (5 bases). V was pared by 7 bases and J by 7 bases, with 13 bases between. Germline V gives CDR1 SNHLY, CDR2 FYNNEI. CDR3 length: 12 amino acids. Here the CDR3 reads CASTLRGVEAFF. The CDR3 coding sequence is TGTGCCAGCACATTAAGGGGTGTTGAAGCTTTCTTT.

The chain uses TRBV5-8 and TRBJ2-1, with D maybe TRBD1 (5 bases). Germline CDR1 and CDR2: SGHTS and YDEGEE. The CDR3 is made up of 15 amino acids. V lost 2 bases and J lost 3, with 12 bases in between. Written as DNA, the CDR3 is TGTGCCAGCAGCTTATATGGGGCCAACTACAATGAGCAGTTCTTC. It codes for CASSLYGANYNEQFF.

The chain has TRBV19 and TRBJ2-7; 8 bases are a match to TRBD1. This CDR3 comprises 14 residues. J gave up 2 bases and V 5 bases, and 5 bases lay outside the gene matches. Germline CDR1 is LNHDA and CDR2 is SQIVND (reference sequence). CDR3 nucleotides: TGTGCCAGTAGTCCCGGACAGGGCCCCTACGAGCAGTACTTC. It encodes CASSPGQGPYEQYF.

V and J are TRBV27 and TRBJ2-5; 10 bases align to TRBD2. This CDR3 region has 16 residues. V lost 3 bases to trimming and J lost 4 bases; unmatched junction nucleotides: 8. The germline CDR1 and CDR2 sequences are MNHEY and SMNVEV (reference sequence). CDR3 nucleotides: TGTGCCAGCAGTTTGGCGCGAGCGGGAGGGGGAGAGACCCAGTACTTC. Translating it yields CASSLARAGGGETQYF.

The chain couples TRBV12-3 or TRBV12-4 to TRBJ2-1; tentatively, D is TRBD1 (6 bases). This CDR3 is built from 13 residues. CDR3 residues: CASRQGSYNEQFF. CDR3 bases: TGTGCGTCGCGGCAGGGGTCCTACAATGAGCAGTTCTTC.

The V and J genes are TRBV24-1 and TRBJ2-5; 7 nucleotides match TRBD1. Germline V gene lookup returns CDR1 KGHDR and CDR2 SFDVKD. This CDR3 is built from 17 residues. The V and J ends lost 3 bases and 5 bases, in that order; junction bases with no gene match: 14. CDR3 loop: CATSDTCGDRARETQYF. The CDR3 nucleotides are TGTGCCACCAGTGATACTTGCGGAGACAGGGCGAGGGAGACCCAGTACTTC.

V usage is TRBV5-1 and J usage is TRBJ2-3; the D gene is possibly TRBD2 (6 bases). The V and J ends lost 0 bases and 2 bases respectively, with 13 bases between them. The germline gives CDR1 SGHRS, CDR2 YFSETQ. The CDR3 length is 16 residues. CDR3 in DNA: TGCGCCAGCAGCTTGGCCCCTAGCGCAGACACAGATACGCAGTATTTT. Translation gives CASSLAPSADTDTQYF.

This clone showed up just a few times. The CDR3 spells CASSSLRTGGTYEQYF. For the CDR3, the DNA is TGTGCCAGCAGCTCCCTCCGGACAGGGGGCACCTACGAGCAGTACTTC. The chain joins TRBV5-8 to TRBJ2-7, with TRBD1 identical over 11 bases. The CDR3 runs to 16 residues. V shed 3 bases, J shed 2 bases, and the junction held 7 bases outside the gene matches. Germline V CDR1 and CDR2: SGHTS, YDEGEE.

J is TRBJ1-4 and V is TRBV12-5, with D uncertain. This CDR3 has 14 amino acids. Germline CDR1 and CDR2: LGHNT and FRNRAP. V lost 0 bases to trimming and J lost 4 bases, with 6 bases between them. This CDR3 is CASGLVQVNEKLFF. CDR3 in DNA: TGTGCTAGTGGTTTGGTCCAGGTTAATGAAAAACTGTTTTTT.

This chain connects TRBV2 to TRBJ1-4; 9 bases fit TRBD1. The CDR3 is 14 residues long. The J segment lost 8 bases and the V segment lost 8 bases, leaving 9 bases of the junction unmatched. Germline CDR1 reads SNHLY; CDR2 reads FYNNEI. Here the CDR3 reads CASSMTGGEEKLFF. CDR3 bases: TGTGCCAGCTCGATGACAGGGGGGGAAGAAAAACTGTTTTTT.